A selection of T cell receptor beta chains follows, all from one sample in a study of cytomegalovirus exposure and HLA in healthy donors. The method was immunoSEQ multiplex PCR; TCRdb's version includes in-frame clones alone and lacks a portion of them. The sample yields some 160,000 clones, roughly 87% seen once. Sequencing input: PBMCs. The source is a woman aged 45-65 years in good health and CMV-seronegative. The CDR3 runs from the conserved cysteine through the conserved F or W. D genes are given only for firm matches. A clone size is listed for some rows: how often the clone was seen (once, few, many), or a class if it is expanded.

j_call | d_call | clone_size | v_call | cdr3_nt | cdr3_aa
TRBJ2-1 | TRBD2 | . | TRBV11-1 | TGTGCCAGCAGCTTTAGGCCTCGGGCTAGCGGGAGAGGTAATGAGCAGTTCTTC | CASSFRPRASGRGNEQFF
TRBJ1-2 | . | . | TRBV7-9 | TGTGCCAGCAGCTTAGCGGTCGGGAACTATGGCTACACCTTC | CASSLAVGNYGYTF
TRBJ1-1 | . | once | TRBV5-6 | TGTGCCAGCAAAGGGGGGGCTGGAAACACTGAAGCTTTCTTT | CASKGGAGNTEAFF
TRBJ1-2 | . | . | TRBV15 | TGTGCCACCAGCAGAGTTCAGACAGGCATCTATGGCTACACCTTC | CATSRVQTGIYGYTF
TRBJ2-3 | . | . | TRBV29-1 | TGCAGCGTTATTCGTGGGGCCGACACAGATACGCAGTATTTT | CSVIRGADTDTQYF
TRBJ2-5 | TRBD1 | . | TRBV7-9 | TGTGCCAGCTTTGGGACAGCCCAAGAGACCCAGTACTTC | CASFGTAQETQYF
TRBJ2-7 | . | . | TRBV7-9 | TGTGCCAGCAGCTTAGTTACAGGCGTCGAGCAGTACTTC | CASSLVTGVEQYF
TRBJ1-1 | . | few | TRBV29-1 | TGCAGCGTTGTTGGCAACACTGAAGCTTTCTTT | CSVVGNTEAFF
TRBJ2-1 | TRBD2 | . | TRBV18 | TGTGCCAGCTCAAGTAGCGGGAGCTTGAATGAGCAGTTCTTC | CASSSSGSLNEQFF
TRBJ2-3 | . | . | TRBV9 | TGTGCCAGCAGCGGCCGTCAACAGGCATACACAGATACGCAGTATTTT | CASSGRQQAYTDTQYF
TRBJ1-4 | TRBD1 | . | TRBV7-9 | TGTGCCAGCAGATCGGGACAGATTGCAACTAATGAAAAACTGTTTTTT | CASRSGQIATNEKLFF
TRBJ2-7 | . | few | TRBV7-9 | TGTGCCAGCAGCTTAGGCCGGGACATTACCTACGAGCAGTACTTC | CASSLGRDITYEQYF
TRBJ1-2 | . | once | TRBV19 | TGTGCCAGTAGTAGCCGGGATCTCTATGGCTACACCTTC | CASSSRDLYGYTF
TRBJ2-1 | . | . | TRBV19 | TGTGCCAGTAGTATTGGGCCCCAACCCTACAATGAGCAGTTCTTC | CASSIGPQPYNEQFF
TRBJ2-3 | . | . | TRBV11-3 | TGTGCCAGCAGTAGTGCAGGGTTCGGCACAGATACGCAGTATTTT | CASSSAGFGTDTQYF
TRBJ2-3 | . | once | TRBV7-3 | TGTGCCAGCAGGGATGCGGGAACAAATACGCAGTATTTT | CASRDAGTNTQYF
TRBJ1-1 | . | many | TRBV6-1 | TGTGCCAGCAGTGAGAGGGGACACTACACTGAAGCTTTCTTT | CASSERGHYTEAFF
TRBJ1-2 | TRBD1 | . | TRBV5-1 | TGCGCCAGCAGCTTGGAAGTTCCCTCCCAGGGGGATGGCTACACCTTC | CASSLEVPSQGDGYTF
TRBJ1-5 | TRBD1 | . | TRBV28 | TGTGCCAGCAGTCCTCAACAGGGGATCAATCAGCCCCAGCATTTT | CASSPQQGINQPQHF
TRBJ1-1 | . | . | TRBV5-1 | TGCGCCAGCAGCTACACAGGGACCGTGAACACTGAAGCTTTCTTT | CASSYTGTVNTEAFF
TRBJ2-3 | . | once | TRBV18 | TGTGCCAGCTCACCAGTGAATAAGCGGGCCACAGATACGCAGTATTTT | CASSPVNKRATDTQYF
TRBJ2-2 | . | . | TRBV7-7 | TGTGCTAGCAGCTTAGGCGGGTCCCGCACCGGGGAGCTGTTTTTT | CASSLGGSRTGELFF
TRBJ2-7 | TRBD1 | once | TRBV29-1 | TGCAGCGTTGACGATCCCAGGACAGGGGGTAACGAGCAGTACTTC | CSVDDPRTGGNEQYF
TRBJ2-3 | TRBD2 | . | TRBV4-1 | TGCGCCAGCAGCCAAGTACTAGCGGGGGCTGGGGGCACAGATACGCAGTATTTT | CASSQVLAGAGGTDTQYF
TRBJ2-7 | TRBD1 | . | TRBV9 | TGTGCCAGCAGCCCCGGGGACAGCCTCGAGCAGTACTTC | CASSPGDSLEQYF
TRBJ2-7 | . | . | TRBV2 | TGTGCCAGCAGTTCTCAGGGGTTAAATGAGCAGTACTTC | CASSSQGLNEQYF
TRBJ2-7 | . | many | TRBV6-1 | TGTGCCAGCAACCCCACCCAGAACTACGAGCAGTACTTC | CASNPTQNYEQYF
TRBJ1-4 | . | . | TRBV19 | TGTGCCAGTAGTGAACAGATATCAACTAATGAAAAACTGTTTTTT | CASSEQISTNEKLFF
TRBJ1-2 | . | . | TRBV6-1 | TGTGCCAGCAGTGAATCGGGGTATGGCTACACCTTC | CASSESGYGYTF
TRBJ1-5 | . | . | TRBV28 | TGTGCCAGCAGTAGACAGTTATATAGCAATCAGCCCCAGCATTTT | CASSRQLYSNQPQHF
TRBJ1-1 | . | once | TRBV5-8 | TGTGCCAGCACGGGGGAATCCACTGAAGCTTTCTTT | CASTGESTEAFF
TRBJ2-7 | . | once | TRBV5-4 | TGTGCCAGCAGCCTAAAGGACAGATACGAGCAGTACTTC | CASSLKDRYEQYF
TRBJ1-1 | . | . | TRBV6-1 | TGTGCCAGCAGTGAAGCGGGGGGTTCTGAAGCTTTCTTT | CASSEAGGSEAFF
TRBJ2-2 | TRBD2 | . | TRBV28 | TGTGCCAGCAGGGGAGGGGCCGATTTAGGCGGGGAGCTGTTCTTT | CASRGGADLGGELFF
TRBJ1-2 | . | . | TRBV28 | TGTGCCAGCAGTTTTTTAGGCGGGAAGTATGGCTACACCTTC | CASSFLGGKYGYTF
TRBJ1-2 | . | . | TRBV5-1 | TGCGCCAGCAGCTTGGTGGGGGCCTATGGCTACACCTTC | CASSLVGAYGYTF
TRBJ2-7 | . | . | TRBV12-5 | TGTGCTAGTGGCCCCTCCGGGATAGGGGAGCAGTACTTC | CASGPSGIGEQYF
TRBJ1-4 | . | few | TRBV9 | TGTGCCAGCAGCGTAAAGTCAGGAATTAATGAAAAACTGTTTTTT | CASSVKSGINEKLFF
TRBJ2-1 | TRBD2 | . | TRBV7-3 | TGTGCCAGCGGCCCGGGGGGGCTGTCCTACAATGAGCAGTTCTTC | CASGPGGLSYNEQFF
TRBJ2-7 | TRBD1 | few | TRBV5-4 | TGTGCCAGCCGCCGGGACAGCGCCTACGAGCAGTACTTC | CASRRDSAYEQYF
TRBJ2-5 | TRBD2 | . | TRBV5-4 | TGTGCCAGCAGCTTGTTTCGGGAGGCTAGAAAGACCCAGTACTTC | CASSLFREARKTQYF
TRBJ2-6 | TRBD1 | . | TRBV7-3 | TGTGCCAGCAGCTACCCGGACAGGGCTGGGGCCAACGTCCTGACTTTC | CASSYPDRAGANVLTF
TRBJ2-2 | TRBD1 | . | TRBV27 | TGTGCCAGCAGTGCCCAGGGACAGGGTCGCACCGGGGAGCTGTTTTTT | CASSAQGQGRTGELFF
TRBJ1-6 | . | . | TRBV27 | TGTGCCAGCAGTTCTACCGGGACACATAATAATTCACCCCTCCACTTT | CASSSTGTHNNSPLHF
TRBJ2-7 | TRBD2 | . | TRBV11-2 | TGTGCCAGCAGCTCTGGTCCTAGCGGGAGCCGGTACGAGCAGTACTTC | CASSSGPSGSRYEQYF
TRBJ2-1 | . | few | TRBV19 | TGTGCCAGTAGTATAGATCTTGAGAGCTCCTACAATGAGCAGTTCTTC | CASSIDLESSYNEQFF
TRBJ1-2 | TRBD1 | . | TRBV19 | TGTGCCAGTAGTAAGATCGGATCGACAGGGACTAACTATGGCTACACCTTC | CASSKIGSTGTNYGYTF
TRBJ2-3 | TRBD1 | . | TRBV15 | TGTGCCACCAGCAGGACAGGGAAGCCCACAGATACGCAGTATTTT | CATSRTGKPTDTQYF
TRBJ2-1 | TRBD2 | . | TRBV2 | TGTGCCAGCACACCGGGTAATAGCGGGGGTACTGAGCAGTTCTTC | CASTPGNSGGTEQFF
TRBJ2-5 | TRBD1 | . | TRBV9 | TGTGCCAGCAGCGTAGGGGACAGGGAACAGACCCAGTACTTC | CASSVGDREQTQYF
TRBJ1-2 | . | . | TRBV2 | TGTGCCAGCAGTTCGGTAAACTATGGCTACACCTTC | CASSSVNYGYTF
TRBJ2-7 | TRBD1 | . | TRBV30 | TGTGCCTGGAGGGACAGGACGAGCTCCTACGAGCAGTACTTC | CAWRDRTSSYEQYF
TRBJ2-4 | . | . | TRBV28 | TGTGCCAGCAGTTCACGGTGGGGAGGCGGAAACATTCAGTACTTC | CASSSRWGGGNIQYF
TRBJ1-1 | . | . | TRBV5-1 | TGCGCCAGCAGCTTGGTGGTGGGGGACAACCGAGACACTGAAGCTTTCTTT | CASSLVVGDNRDTEAFF
TRBJ1-1 | TRBD1 | . | TRBV6-5 | TGTGCCAGCAGTTACAATGGACAGGGGGCGAGTGAAGCTTTCTTT | CASSYNGQGASEAFF